This TCR beta chain was observed in a study of OX40 agonist ivuxolimab in advanced cancers. For the study at large: With a range of roughly 23 to 79, age averaged 60 years, and 70% to 85% were male. Three individuals attained partial responses, comprising one hepatocellular carcinoma case and two cutaneous melanoma cases.

General observations from the study: CD8+ T cells showed, on average, more clonal expansion than CD4+ cells.

A word on this clone: The antigen remains undetermined.

Profiled with immunoSEQ multiplex PCR; TCRdb holds only in-frame clones, not every one. Of some 62,000 clones in the sample, around 90% were seen once. J gave up 2 bases and V 7 bases, and 10 bases lay outside the gene matches. The CDR3 has 15 amino acids. Germline V CDR1 and CDR2: SNHLY, FYNNEI. The receptor comes from an adult with an advanced solid tumor such as melanoma, head and neck, liver or kidney cancer. V gene TRBV2 combines with J gene TRBJ2-5; 7 positions agree with TRBD1. Here the sequenced sample was CD4+ or CD8+ T cells sorted from blood, taken in a trial of the OX40 agonist ivuxolimab. The CDR3 DNA sequence: TGTGCCAGCAAAACCTCCCCGGGACAGCAAGAGACCCAGTACTTC. Translating it yields CASKTSPGQQETQYF. The entire variable domain, with the rest obtained from reference TRBV2 and TRBJ2-5, is as follows: EPEVTQTPSHQVTQMGQEVILRCVPISNHLYFYWYRQILGQKVEFLVSFYNNEISEKSEIFDDQFSVERPDGSNFTLKIRSTKLEDSAMYFCASKTSPGQQETQYFGPGTRLLVL.